The 29 T cell receptor delta chains in this list originate from one sample, sequenced in a study of gamma-delta chains in newborns, infants, children. TCRdb re-identified clones in the reads via CATT. The repertoire has several hundred delta-chain clones, roughly 1% of them found once; the top ten carry about a third. The sequenced sample consisted of blood. The origin of the receptors is a child in good health.

This clone was counted between two and nine times. This DNA translates differently at residue 6 from the TCRdb protein, which is that of a much larger clone; a read error is likely, and the protein shown is the DNA's own translation. The chain carries TRDV2 and TRDJ1, with 11 bases matching TRDD3. The CDR3 contains 18 residues. The germline V gene encodes CDR1 GEAIGNYY and CDR2 EKD. Trimming took 0 bases from V and 5 from J; bases not matched to a gene: 13. CDR3 DNA sequence: TGTGCCTGTGACACCTTAGGAGGCTGGGGGATACAAGGTGATAAACTCATCTTT. As protein: CACDTLGGWGIQGDKLIF.

This clone was counted between two and nine times. The likely explanation is a read error, given a far larger clone one base away. V gene TRDV2 combines with J gene TRDJ1, with 7 bases lining up with TRDD3. Looked up from germline, CDR1 is GEAIGNYY and CDR2 is EKD. Trimming cost V 3 bases and J 3 bases; bases outside gene matches: 12. This CDR3 is 16 amino acids long. The CDR3 loop is CACDAVGDKLPDKLIF. CDR3 sequence (DNA): TGTGCCTGTGACGCCGTTGGGGATAAGCTCCCCGATAAACTCATCTTT.

Within the sample, this clone is hyperexpanded. This sample also contains other DNA sequences that code for the same CDR3. The chain joins TRDV2 to TRDJ1; 9 nucleotides line up with TRDD3. The ends lost 2 bases at V and 0 bases at J; junction bases unmatched: 3. The CDR3 totals 15 residues. Per germline, CDR1 GEAIGNYY and CDR2 EKD. The CDR3 protein is CACDKLGEHTDKLIF. For the CDR3, the DNA is TGTGCCTGTGACAAACTGGGGGAACACACCGATAAACTCATCTTT.

This clone turned up a few times. A far larger clone is one base from this, pointing to a likely read error. Other DNA sequences of this sample code for an identical CDR3. The chain uses TRDV1 and TRDJ1, with 10 positions matching TRDD3. Germline V gene lookup returns CDR1 TSWWSYY and CDR2 QGS. The CDR3 totals 20 residues. The CDR3 reads CALGDTIFHWGILGGDKLIF. CDR3 DNA sequence: TGTGCCCTTGGGGACACAATTTTCCATTGGGGGATACTCGGGGGCGATAAACTCATCTTT.

Points on this clone: With a far larger clone one base away, a read error is the likely cause. J is TRDJ1 and V is TRDV2; 9 bases map to TRDD3. The ends lost 3 bases at V and 0 bases at J; junction bases unmatched: 13. Germline V gene lookup returns CDR1 GEAIGNYY and CDR2 EKD. The CDR3 totals 18 residues. CDR3: CACDPLVWGYGYTDKLIF. In DNA, the CDR3 is TGTGCCTGTGACCCTCTAGTTTGGGGATACGGGTACACCGATAAACTCATCTTT.

This clone is medium-sized by share. This likely came from a read error, as a far larger clone is one base away. The chain is built from TRDV2 and TRDJ1, with 8 bases fitting TRDD3. The CDR3 extends over 18 amino acids. Germline trimming cut 3 bases from V and 0 bases from J; bases unmatched to any gene: 14. From germline, CDR1 is GEAIGNYY and CDR2 EKD. In DNA form, the CDR3 reads TGTGCCTGTGACCCTCTAGTTGGGGGATGCGGGTACACCGATAAACTCATCTTT. Translating gives CACDPLVGGCGYTDKLIF.

On this clone itself: Germline and junction disagree at one end, which may indicate a read error. The V gene is TRDV2, the J gene TRDJ3, with D possibly matching TRDD3 (5 bases). Germline CDR1 is GEAIGNYY and CDR2 is EKD. The CDR3 consists of 21 residues. CDR3 protein: CARDTVVAELANSWDTRQTFF. The CDR3 DNA follows: TGTGCCCGTGACACCGTTGTAGCTGAGTTGGCGAACTCCTGGGACACCCGACAGACGTTTTTC.

This clone was observed a few times. TCRdb records a much larger clone's protein for this DNA, with a difference at residue 8 that likely arises from a read error; the protein given is the translation of the DNA. The V gene is TRDV1, the J gene TRDJ1, with TRDD3 matching 12 bases. CDR3 length: 20 amino acids. Trimming cost V 2 bases and J 0 bases; bases outside gene matches: 13. The germline V gene has CDR1 TSWWSYY and CDR2 QGS. The CDR3 nucleotides are TGTGCTCTTGGGGAATACGTCCCACTACTGGGGGATACACACACCGATAAACTCATCTTT. Encoded protein: CALGEYVPLLGDTHTDKLIF.

This clone was counted only a few times. The TCRdb protein comes from a much larger clone and disagrees with this DNA's translation at residue 9, likely due to a read error; the protein given here is derived from the DNA. The chain has TRDV2 and TRDJ1; 8 bases line up with TRDD3. Per germline, CDR1 GEAIGNYY and CDR2 EKD. The CDR3 runs 19 residues. V was clipped by 1 base and J by 2 bases; unmatched bases: 17. The CDR3 sequence is CACDTLLGGTWTQTDKLIF. The CDR3 nucleotides read TGTGCCTGTGACACGTTACTGGGGGGTACATGGACCCAGACCGATAAACTCATCTTT.

In its sample, this clone was seen a few times. Given a far larger clone just one base away, this is likely a sequencing read error. The gene calls are TRDV2 and TRDJ1, with 10 bases matching TRDD3. In germline, CDR1 is GEAIGNYY, CDR2 EKD. V lost 0 bases to trimming and J lost 3 bases; unmatched junction nucleotides: 18. The CDR3 has 20 amino acids. The CDR3 reads CACDTVTGGSSSGDADKLIF. The CDR3 nucleotides read TGTGCCTGTGACACCGTTACTGGGGGATCCTCGTCAGGGGACGCCGATAAACTCATCTTT.

About this clone itself: Only one base separates this from a far larger clonotype, so it likely reflects a read error. Within the sample, other DNA sequences also encode this same CDR3. This chain links TRDV2 with TRDJ3, with 8 nucleotides matching TRDD3. The CDR3 runs to 21 residues. With V trimmed by 0 bases and J by 1 base, 13 bases remained unmatched. CDR1 GEAIGNYY and CDR2 EKD come from the germline V gene. CDR3 sequence (DNA): TGTGCCTGTGACACCCCCAGTACTGGGGGCCAAAGTTCCTGGGACACCCGACAGATGTTTTTC. It yields the protein CACDTPSTGGQSSWDTRQMFF.

In the case of this clone: Given a far larger clone just one base away, this is likely a sequencing read error. The chain combines TRDV2 with TRDJ1, with 10 bases fitting TRDD3. Trimming cost V 2 bases and J 3 bases; bases outside gene matches: 26. The CDR3 is made up of 22 amino acids. The germline gives CDR1 GEAIGNYY, CDR2 EKD. CDR3 loop: CACDKLVLQMGDTDGYADKLIF. CDR3 bases: TGTGCCTGTGACAAGCTGGTCCTACAAATGGGGGATACCGATGGGTACGCCGATAAACTCATCTTT.

A note on this clone: A far larger clone is a single base away, which makes a read error likely. The chain combines TRDV2 with TRDJ1; D ambiguous. This CDR3 has 16 residues. CDR1 and CDR2 (germline): GEAIGNYY, EKD. CDR3 protein: CARDSVESMYTDKLIF. The CDR3 region has the DNA TGTGCCCGTGACTCAGTAGAGAGTATGTACACCGATAAACTCATCTTT.

This clone has a handful of counts. It is likely a read error: a sequence one base away is far more abundant. This sample also contains other DNA sequences that code for the same CDR3. This chain joins TRDV2 and TRDJ1; 9 bases match TRDD3. The CDR3 is 22 amino acids. CDR1 and CDR2 from the germline V gene are GEAIGNYY and EKD. J was trimmed by 0 bases and V by 3 bases; bases with no gene match: 25. The CDR3 spells CACDPLGDFHTRDTGYTDKLIF. CDR3 coding DNA: TGTGCCTGTGACCCCCTGGGGGATTTTCATACCAGGGATACTGGGTACACCGATAAACTCATCTTT.

As to this clone: This likely stems from a read error, as it lies one base from a far larger clone. Other DNA sequences within the sample encode an identical CDR3. This chain's CDR3 is CALGELCLPSGGYCPYTDKLIF. The CDR3 coding sequence is TGTGCTCTTGGGGAACTATGCCTACCCAGCGGGGGATATTGCCCGTACACCGATAAACTCATCTTT. The chain has TRDV1 and TRDJ1; 8 bases agree with TRDD3. The trim removed 0 bases at V and 0 bases at J, leaving 21 bases unmatched. The CDR3 has 22 amino acids. Germline assignment: CDR1 TSWWSYY and CDR2 QGS.

A word on this clone: A read error likely explains this, since a far larger clone differs by one base. Different DNA sequences within this sample yield the same CDR3. J is TRDJ1 and V is TRDV2, with TRDD3 matching over 7 bases. The trim removed 3 bases at V and 5 bases at J, leaving 11 bases unmatched. Germline assignment: CDR1 GEAIGNYY and CDR2 EKD. The CDR3 contains 15 residues. CDR3 amino acids: CACDVMGDTLDKLIF. CDR3 nucleotide sequence: TGTGCCTGTGACGTTATGGGGGACACGCTTGATAAACTCATCTTT.

This clone was recorded a few times. A far larger clone differs by one base, so this is likely a read error. Other DNA sequences in this specimen translate into the identical CDR3. The rearrangement uses TRDV2 and TRDJ1, with TRDD3 identical over 11 bases. Germline CDR1 is GEAIGNYY and CDR2 is EKD. This CDR3 has 15 amino acids. The V segment lost 3 bases and the J segment 8 bases; nucleotides outside the gene matches: 10. The CDR3 DNA sequence: TGTGCCTGTGACGTTATGGGGGATACGCTTGACAAACTCATCTTT. Its protein product is CACDVMGDTLDKLIF.

This clone is judged large. This clone may be a read error of a much larger clone one base away. The chain uses TRDV2 and TRDJ3; the D gene is possibly TRDD3 (6 bases). The CDR3 length is 19 residues. CDR1 GEAIGNYY and CDR2 EKD come from the germline V gene. The CDR3 DNA reads TGTGCCTGTGACACCGTGGGGACGGGTGGCTCCTGGGGCACCCGACAGATGTTTTTC. This gives the protein CACDTVGTGGSWGTRQMFF.

By sample share, this clone is medium-sized. This may be a read error, as it is one base from a much larger clone. The chain has TRDV1 and TRDJ2; 11 bases agree with TRDD3. J gave up 1 base and V 9 bases, and 19 bases lay outside the gene matches. The CDR3 contains 20 residues. Germline values: CDR1 TSWWSYY, CDR2 QGS. The CDR3 bases are TGTGCTCTCCTAATCCTCCTACTGGGGGATAAGACCTATTTGACAGCACAACTCTTCTTT. This translates into CALLILLLGDKTYLTAQLFF.

This clone was counted between two and nine times. A far larger clone differs by one base, so this is likely a read error. The sample has other DNA sequences that encode this CDR3 too. The chain links TRDV2 to TRDJ3; 10 nucleotides agree with TRDD3. Germline assignment: CDR1 GEAIGNYY and CDR2 EKD. This CDR3 comprises 18 residues. CDR3 sequence reads: CACDTGGYDSWDTRQMFF. Written as DNA, the CDR3 is TGTGCCTGCGACACGGGGGGATACGACTCCTGGGACACCCGACAGATGTTTTTC.

The V gene is TRDV2, the J gene TRDJ1; no firm D call. This CDR3 spans 17 amino acids. The germline gives CDR1 GEAIGNYY, CDR2 EKD. Between the trimmed V and J ends, which lost 3 bases and 1 base, there was a span of 20 bases. The CDR3 loop reads CACDLLREPLTTDKLIF. DNA of the CDR3: TGTGCCTGTGACCTACTAAGGGAGCCCCTTACCACCGATAAACTCATCTTT.

This clone rates as medium-sized. It differs at one base from a far larger clone, so likely a read error. Other DNA sequences within the sample encode an identical CDR3. The chain links TRDV2 to TRDJ3, with no clear D. The V end lost 0 bases, the J end lost 0 bases, and 17 bases lay between the germline ends. The CDR3 contains 20 residues. Germline CDR1 is GEAIGNYY and CDR2 is EKD. The CDR3 spells CACDTLKRIPSSWDTRQMFF. The CDR3 bases are TGTGCCTGTGACACCTTGAAGCGGATCCCAAGCTCCTGGGACACCCGACAGATGTTTTTC.

This clone qualifies as large. In nucleotides, the CDR3 is TGTGCCTTTTTTCCTTGGTCCGATAAACTCATCTTT. Its protein is CAFFPWSDKLIF. The J gene is TRDJ1, the V gene TRDV3; tentatively, D is TRDD2 (5 bases). V was pared by 2 bases and J by 3 bases, with 10 bases between. This CDR3 comprises 12 residues. Germline CDR1 TVYSNPD, CDR2 GDNSRS (reference sequence).

To note about this clone: The junction departs from germline at one end; a sequencing error may be responsible. J is TRDJ1 and V is TRDV1, with TRDD3 matching 12 bases. Because TCRdb records no J gene, it was assigned here through a match of the DNA to germline. The CDR3 has 17 amino acids. CDR1 is TSWWSYY, CDR2 QGS, per germline. In DNA form, the CDR3 reads TGCGCTTGGCGCAGGGGGGGTCTGGGGGATACGCCCGATAAACTCATCTTT. Translation: CAWRRGGLGDTPDKLIF.

This clone was seen more than once but under ten times. A far larger clone is just one base off, so this is likely a read error. Other DNA sequences in this specimen translate into the identical CDR3. This chain uses TRDV2 with TRDJ1; 11 bases match TRDD3. This CDR3 has 15 residues. Germline assignment: CDR1 GEAIGNYY and CDR2 EKD. CDR3 sequence: CACDVMGDTLDKLIF. The CDR3 nucleotides read TGTGCCTGTGACGTTATGGGGGATACGCTTGATAAGCTCATCTTT.

For this clone: TCRdb attributes to this sequence the protein of a much larger clone, which differs from the DNA translation at residue 11; a read error is likely, and the protein displayed is translated from the DNA. The chain has TRDV2 and TRDJ3; 13 bases line up with TRDD3. V gave up 2 bases and J gave up 2 bases; unmatched junction bases: 8. This CDR3 has 20 residues. Germline V gives CDR1 GEAIGNYY, CDR2 EKD. CDR3 DNA sequence: TGTGCCTGTGACATCTTACTGGGGGATACGTGGGCCTGGGACACCCGACAGATGTTTTTC. Encoded protein: CACDILLGDTWAWDTRQMFF.

Remarks on this clone: Only one base separates this from a far larger clonotype, so it likely reflects a read error. Other DNA sequences of this sample code for an identical CDR3. This chain uses TRDV2 with TRDJ3; 9 nucleotides agree with TRDD3. From germline, CDR1 is GEAIGNYY and CDR2 EKD. The CDR3 sequence is 20 residues long. V shed 5 bases and J 0 bases; nucleotides not matched to a gene: 13. The CDR3 DNA sequence: TGTGCCTGTGTCCTACTACTGGGGGAGCCACACTCCTGGGACACCCGACAGATGTTTTTC. This codes for CACVLLLGEPHSWDTRQMFF.

On this clone itself: With only one base between it and a far larger clone, this is likely a read error. Different DNA sequences within this sample yield the same CDR3. The chain has TRDV2 and TRDJ3; tentative D call: TRDD3 (5 bases). Germline CDR1 reads GEAIGNYY; CDR2 reads EKD. The length of the CDR3 is 19 residues. CDR3 loop: CACDTVGTGGSWDTRQMFF. CDR3 bases: TGTGCCTGCGACACCGTGGGGACGGGTGGCTCCTGGGACACCCGACAGATGTTTTTC.

This clone has just a few counts. TCRdb pairs this DNA with a much larger clone's protein that differs at residue 11, likely a read error; the protein shown was translated from the DNA. V gene TRDV2 combines with J gene TRDJ1; 9 bases are shared with TRDD3. CDR1 is GEAIGNYY, CDR2 EKD, per germline. CDR3 length equals 15 residues. In DNA, the CDR3 is TGTGCCTGTGACAAACTGGGGGAACACACCCATAAACTCATCTTT. Encoded protein: CACDKLGEHTHKLIF.